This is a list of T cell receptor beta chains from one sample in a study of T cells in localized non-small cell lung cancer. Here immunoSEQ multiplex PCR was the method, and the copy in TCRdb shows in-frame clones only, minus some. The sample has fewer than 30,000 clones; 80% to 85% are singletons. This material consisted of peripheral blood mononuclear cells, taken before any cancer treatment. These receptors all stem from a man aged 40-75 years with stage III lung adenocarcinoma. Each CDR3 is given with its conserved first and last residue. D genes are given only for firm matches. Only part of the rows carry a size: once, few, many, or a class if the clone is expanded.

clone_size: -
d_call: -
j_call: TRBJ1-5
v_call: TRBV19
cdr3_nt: TGTGCCAGTAGTAGGTGGGACTCGGGGCTCTCACAGCCCCAGCATTTT
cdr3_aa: CASSRWDSGLSQPQHF

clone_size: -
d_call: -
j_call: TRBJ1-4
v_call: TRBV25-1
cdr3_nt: TGTGCCAGCAGTTTAGCTAATGAAAAACTGTTTTTT
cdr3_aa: CASSLANEKLFF

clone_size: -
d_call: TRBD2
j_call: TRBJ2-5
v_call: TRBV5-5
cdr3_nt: TGTGCCAGCAGCTTGGGACTAGCGGGGGAGACCCAGTACTTC
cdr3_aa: CASSLGLAGETQYF

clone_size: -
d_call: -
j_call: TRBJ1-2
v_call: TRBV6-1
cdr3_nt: TGTGCCAGCAGTGAGATGGACAGAGGGCAGTCTGGCTACACCTTC
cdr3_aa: CASSEMDRGQSGYTF

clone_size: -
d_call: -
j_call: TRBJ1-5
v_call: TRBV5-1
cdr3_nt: TGCGCCAGCAGCGCCGGGACGGCTAATCAGCCCCAGCATTTT
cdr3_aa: CASSAGTANQPQHF

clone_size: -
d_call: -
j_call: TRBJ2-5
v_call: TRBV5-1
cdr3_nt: TGCGCCAGCAGCACGATACCGGGAGAGACCCAGTACTTC
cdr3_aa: CASSTIPGETQYF

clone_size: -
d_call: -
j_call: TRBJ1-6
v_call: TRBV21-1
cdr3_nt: TGTGCCAGCAGCCCTAGGGGGGTCGGGACACAAAATTCACCCCTCCACTTT
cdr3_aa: CASSPRGVGTQNSPLHF

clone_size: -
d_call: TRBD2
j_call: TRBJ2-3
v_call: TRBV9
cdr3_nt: TGTGCCAGCAGCGCAACCCCGGGACTAGCTGGCGATACGCAGTATTTT
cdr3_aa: CASSATPGLAGDTQYF

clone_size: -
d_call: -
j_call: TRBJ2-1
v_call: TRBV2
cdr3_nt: -
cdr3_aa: CASILGGVHNEQFF

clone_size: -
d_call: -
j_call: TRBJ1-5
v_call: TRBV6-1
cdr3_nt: TGTGCCAGCACTACAACAGGGCCTGGGAGTCAGCCCCAGCATTTT
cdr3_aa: CASTTTGPGSQPQHF

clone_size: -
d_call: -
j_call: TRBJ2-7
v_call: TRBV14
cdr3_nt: TGTGCCAGCAGCCAAGATATTTTCCGACGCAATATGTACGAGCAGTACTTC
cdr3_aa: CASSQDIFRRNMYEQYF

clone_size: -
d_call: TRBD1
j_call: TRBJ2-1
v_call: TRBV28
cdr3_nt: TGTGCCAGCAGTTTAAGGGACAGAGGTTACAATGAGCAGTTCTTC
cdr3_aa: CASSLRDRGYNEQFF

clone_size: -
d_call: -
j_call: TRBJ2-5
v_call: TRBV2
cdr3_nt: TGTGCCAGCACTCAACGTTCAGAGACCCAGTACTTC
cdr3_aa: CASTQRSETQYF

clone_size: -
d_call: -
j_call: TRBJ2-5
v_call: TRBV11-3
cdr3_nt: TGTGCCAGCAGCCTAGGTGTCGGGGTCAATCAAGAGACCCAGTACTTC
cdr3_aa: CASSLGVGVNQETQYF

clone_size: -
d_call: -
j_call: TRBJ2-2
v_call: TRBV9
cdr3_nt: TGTGCCAGCAGCGTAAGGCCCAGGGAGGCGGACCAGAACACCGGGGAGCTGTTTTTT
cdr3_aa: CASSVRPREADQNTGELFF

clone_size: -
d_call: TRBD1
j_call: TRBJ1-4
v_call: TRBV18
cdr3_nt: TGTGCCAGCTCAACCACCGGGACAGCAAATGAAAAACTGTTTTTT
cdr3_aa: CASSTTGTANEKLFF

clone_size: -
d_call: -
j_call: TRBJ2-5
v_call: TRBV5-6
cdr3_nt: TGTGCCAGCAGCAGGGATTTCGGGGAGACCCAGTACTTC
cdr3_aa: CASSRDFGETQYF

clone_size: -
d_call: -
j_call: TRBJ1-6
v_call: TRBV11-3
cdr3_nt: TGTGCCAGCATCCTGGGGGGGTCACCCCTCCACTTT
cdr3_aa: CASILGGSPLHF

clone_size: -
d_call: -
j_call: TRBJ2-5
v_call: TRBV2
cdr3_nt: TGTGCCAGCAGTGCAAAAGAGACCCAGTACTTC
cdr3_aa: CASSAKETQYF

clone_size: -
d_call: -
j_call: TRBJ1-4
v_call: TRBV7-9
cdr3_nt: TGTGCCAGCAGCCCACCGGGGGTGCAGGGTAATGAAAAACTGTTTTTT
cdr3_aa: CASSPPGVQGNEKLFF

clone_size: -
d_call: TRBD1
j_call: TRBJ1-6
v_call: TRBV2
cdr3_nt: TGTGCCAGCAGTTTGGACAGGCGAGGTAATTCACCCCTCCACTTT
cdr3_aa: CASSLDRRGNSPLHF

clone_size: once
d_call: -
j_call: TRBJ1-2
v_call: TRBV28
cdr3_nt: TGTGCCAGCAGTTCCCCAAATCAGCTGCACTATGGCTACACCTTC
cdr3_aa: CASSSPNQLHYGYTF

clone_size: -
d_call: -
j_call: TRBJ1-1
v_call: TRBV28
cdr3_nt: TGTGCCAGCAGTTCCCCGCGAGAAGGGTTTGGGGCTGAAGCTTTCTTT
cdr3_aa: CASSSPREGFGAEAFF

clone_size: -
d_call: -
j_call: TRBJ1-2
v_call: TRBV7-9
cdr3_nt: TGTGCCAGCAGCCTGGACCCTTCGTATGGCTACACCTTC
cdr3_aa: CASSLDPSYGYTF

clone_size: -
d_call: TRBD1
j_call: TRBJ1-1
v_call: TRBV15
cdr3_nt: TGTGCCACCAGCAGAGCCAGGGGGGACACTGAAGCTTTCTTT
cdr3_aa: CATSRARGDTEAFF